Presented here are 18 T cell receptor beta chains from one specimen sequenced in a study of blood T cells in healthy people across ages. The second PCR ran about 7 to 12 cycles with a sample-barcoded 5' primer and J-beta primers. TCRdb used MiXCR to reprocess the 5' RACE reads, holding one entry per CDR3 protein. Among 1.5 million to 2 million distinct CDR3 sequences, roughly two fifths were seen once, and the ten largest hold around 23%. Sequenced: blood. These receptors all come from a human donor in good health.

The rearrangement joins TRBV7-2 to TRBJ1-4; maybe TRBD1 (6 bases). Germline V CDR1 and CDR2: SGHTA, FQGNSA. Trimming removed 2 bases at V and 7 bases at J, with 8 bases between. This CDR3 is 13 amino acids long. CDR3 loop: CASSLYRVEKLFF. CDR3 in DNA: TGTGCCAGCAGCTTATACAGGGTTGAAAAACTGTTTTTT.

The chain couples TRBV7-9 to TRBJ2-5; 11 positions agree with TRBD2. Germline lookup yields CDR1 SEHNR and CDR2 FQNEAQ (reference sequence). This CDR3 spans 14 amino acids. The trim removed 8 bases at V and 3 bases at J, leaving 5 bases unmatched. CDR3: CASAETSGEETQYF. The CDR3 coding sequence is TGTGCCAGCGCCGAGACTAGCGGGGAAGAGACCCAGTACTTC.

This clonotype was observed a handful of times. V usage is TRBV7-3 and J usage is TRBJ2-3; perhaps TRBD2 as D (6 bases). V shed 5 bases and J shed 2 bases, with 14 bases lying between them. Germline V gene lookup returns CDR1 SGHTA and CDR2 FQGTGA. CDR3 length: 15 amino acids. CDR3 DNA: TGTGCCAGCAGCCCCCTCGGGACTTTCACAGATACGCAGTATTTT. Translation gives CASSPLGTFTDTQYF. Full variable domain (outside the CDR3, taken from reference TRBV7-3 and TRBJ2-3): GAGVSQTPSNKVTEKGKYVELRCDPISGHTALYWYRQSLGQGPEFLIYFQGTGAADDSGLPNDRFFAVRPEGSVSTLKIQRTERGDSAVYLCASSPLGTFTDTQYFGPGTRLTVL.

This rearrangement joins TRBV6-1 to TRBJ2-3, with D possibly being TRBD1 (6 bases). CDR1 is MNHNS, CDR2 SASEGT, per germline. Trimming took off 2 bases at V and 2 bases at J, with 20 bases between the two ends. The CDR3 has 18 amino acids. CDR3 residues: CASSEWGLGAYPTDTQYF. The CDR3 coding sequence is TGTGCCAGCAGTGAATGGGGGCTGGGGGCCTACCCCACAGATACGCAGTATTTT.

This clonotype was counted only a few times. CDR3 sequence: CASSQDLSGGDTQYF. The CDR3 nucleotides read TGCGCCAGCAGCCAAGATCTTTCGGGGGGGGATACGCAGTATTTT. The chain couples TRBV4-3 to TRBJ2-3; 8 bases are a match to TRBD2. The CDR3 sequence is 15 residues long. From germline, CDR1 is LGHNA and CDR2 YSLEER. The junction had 5 bases not matched to a gene; V was cut back by 0 bases and J by 6 bases.

The V gene is TRBV12-3 or TRBV12-4, the J gene TRBJ1-1, with 10 bases lining up with TRBD1. J was trimmed by 12 bases and V by 6 bases; bases with no gene match: 7. This CDR3 comprises 12 residues. CDR3 nucleotide sequence: TGTGCCAGCAGAACGGACAGGGGGATGACTTTCTTT. Translation gives CASRTDRGMTFF.

In this sample, this clonotype turned up a few times. This sequence joins TRBV4-1 and TRBJ2-5; 7 positions match TRBD1. The germline gives CDR1 MGHRA, CDR2 YSYEKL. CDR3 length equals 15 residues. J gave up 2 bases and V 4 bases, and 7 bases lay outside the gene matches. CDR3 protein: CASSRSGTDQETQYF. CDR3 DNA sequence: TGCGCCAGCAGCCGCTCCGGGACAGATCAAGAGACCCAGTACTTC.

This chain joins TRBV29-1 and TRBJ2-5, with D possibly matching TRBD1 (5 bases). This CDR3 has 12 residues. V was cut by 4 bases and J by 4 bases, with 10 bases left in between. In germline, CDR1 is SQVTM, CDR2 ANQGSEA. CDR3 loop: CSVGGHRETQYF. The CDR3 DNA reads TGCAGCGTTGGAGGACATCGAGAGACCCAGTACTTC.

The rearrangement links TRBV3-1 to TRBJ1-4; D not certain. The CDR3 is made up of 16 amino acids. CDR1 and CDR2 from the germline V gene are LGHDT and YNNKEL (reference sequence). V gave up 0 bases and J gave up 1 base, with 9 bases separating them. The CDR3: CASSQDQGQTNEKLFF. In nucleotides, the CDR3 is TGTGCCAGCAGCCAAGATCAAGGCCAAACTAATGAAAAACTGTTTTTT.

This clonotype has more than one count but fewer than ten. V and J are TRBV6-5 and TRBJ1-2, with D unclear. The ends were cut back, 8 bases at V and 8 bases at J, with 12 bases in the middle. Germline assignment: CDR1 MNHEY and CDR2 SVGAGI. The CDR3 loop spans 11 amino acids. The CDR3 DNA sequence: TGTGCCAGCTGGGAGTTGCGAGGCTACACCTTC. Its protein is CASWELRGYTF.

V gene TRBV7-9 combines with J gene TRBJ2-3, with 10 bases lining up with TRBD2. The CDR3 contains 17 residues. Trimming removed 1 base from V and 2 bases from J; junction bases left unmatched: 6. Per the germline V gene, CDR1 is SEHNR and CDR2 is FQNEAQ (reference sequence). The DNA for the CDR3 is TGTGCCAGCAGCTTAGTTCTAGCGGGGGACCTCACAGATACGCAGTATTTT. It encodes CASSLVLAGDLTDTQYF.

V gene TRBV4-3 combines with J gene TRBJ1-4; the D gene is possibly TRBD1 (5 bases). CDR3 size: 20 residues. V shed 3 bases and J shed 0 bases, with 23 bases lying between them. Germline V gene sequence: CDR1 LGHNA, CDR2 YSLEER. The CDR3 loop reads CASSQGPQGRGRATNEKLFF. CDR3 coding DNA: TGCGCCAGCAGCCAGGGCCCCCAGGGACGGGGTCGAGCAACTAATGAAAAACTGTTTTTT.

This clonotype turned up a few times. The chain combines TRBV7-9 with TRBJ1-2, with D uncertain. Germline values: CDR1 SEHNR, CDR2 FQNEAQ (reference sequence). The V and J ends lost 0 bases and 6 bases respectively, with 11 bases between them. CDR3 length: 14 residues. The CDR3 loop reads CASSLAGNRHGYTF. The CDR3 nucleotides are TGTGCCAGCAGCTTAGCAGGGAACCGACATGGCTACACCTTC.

The sample holds one count of this clonotype. CDR3 DNA: TGTGCCAGCAGTTTTCCGGTTGGTACTACCAGGGACTCTGAAGCTTTCTTT. It codes for CASSFPVGTTRDSEAFF. V gene TRBV28 combines with J gene TRBJ1-1, with D maybe TRBD1 (5 bases). CDR3 length equals 17 residues. The germline gives CDR1 MDHEN, CDR2 SYDVKM. With 3 bases removed from V and 6 bases from J, the gap between germline ends came to 23 bases.

The rearrangement links TRBV29-1 to TRBJ1-2, with D unclear. Trimming took 6 bases from V and 6 from J, leaving 14 bases between them. The CDR3 sequence is 12 residues long. Per the germline V gene, CDR1 is SQVTM and CDR2 is ANQGSEA. In DNA form, the CDR3 reads TGCAGCGTCGGGAATTACAACGATGGCTACACCTTC. Amino acids: CSVGNYNDGYTF.

The V call is TRBV20-1, the J call TRBJ2-7; the D gene is possibly TRBD1 (6 bases). Deletions cut 6 bases from V and 3 bases from J, with 12 bases between. The CDR3 runs to 12 residues. Germline assignment: CDR1 DFQATT and CDR2 SNEGSKA (reference sequence). CDR3 nucleotides: TGCAGTGCAAGGACAGCTGTCTACGAGCAGTACTTC. This sequence encodes CSARTAVYEQYF.

This chain links TRBV7-9 with TRBJ2-6; no reliable D call. Per the germline V gene, CDR1 is SEHNR and CDR2 is FQNEAQ (reference sequence). V lost 3 bases, J lost 0 bases, and 12 bases lay in between. The CDR3 loop spans 17 amino acids. The CDR3: CASSLETQVSGANVLTF. The CDR3 coding sequence is TGTGCCAGCAGCTTGGAGACGCAAGTCTCTGGGGCCAACGTCCTGACTTTC.

The chain employs TRBV5-8 and TRBJ2-7; D is uncertain. The ends were cut back, 2 bases at V and 6 bases at J, with 9 bases in the middle. The CDR3 is 12 residues long. CDR1 is SGHTS and CDR2 is YDEGEE in the germline V gene. The CDR3 loop is CASSLSDVEQYF. CDR3 DNA sequence: TGTGCCAGCAGCTTAAGTGACGTCGAGCAGTACTTC.